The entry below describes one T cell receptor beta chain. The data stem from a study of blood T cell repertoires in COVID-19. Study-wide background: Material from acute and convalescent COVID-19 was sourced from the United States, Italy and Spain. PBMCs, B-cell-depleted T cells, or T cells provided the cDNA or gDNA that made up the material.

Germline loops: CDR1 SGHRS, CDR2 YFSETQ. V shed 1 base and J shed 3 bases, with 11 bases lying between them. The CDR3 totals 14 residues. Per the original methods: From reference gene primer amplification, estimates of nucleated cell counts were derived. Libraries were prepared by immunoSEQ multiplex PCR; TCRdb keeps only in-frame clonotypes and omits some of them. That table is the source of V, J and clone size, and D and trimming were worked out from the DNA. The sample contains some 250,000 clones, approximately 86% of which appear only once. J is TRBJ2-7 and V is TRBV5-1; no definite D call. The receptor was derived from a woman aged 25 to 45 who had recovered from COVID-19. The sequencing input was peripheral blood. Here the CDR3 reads CASSLFYGSYEQYF. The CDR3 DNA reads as TGCGCCAGCAGCTTGTTTTATGGCAGCTACGAGCAGTACTTC. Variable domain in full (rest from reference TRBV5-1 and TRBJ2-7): KAGVTQTPRYLIKTRGQQVTLSCSPISGHRSVSWYQQTPGQGLQFLFEYFSETQRNKGNFPGRFSGRQFSNSRSEMNVSTLELGDSALYLCASSLFYGSYEQYFGPGTRLTVT.